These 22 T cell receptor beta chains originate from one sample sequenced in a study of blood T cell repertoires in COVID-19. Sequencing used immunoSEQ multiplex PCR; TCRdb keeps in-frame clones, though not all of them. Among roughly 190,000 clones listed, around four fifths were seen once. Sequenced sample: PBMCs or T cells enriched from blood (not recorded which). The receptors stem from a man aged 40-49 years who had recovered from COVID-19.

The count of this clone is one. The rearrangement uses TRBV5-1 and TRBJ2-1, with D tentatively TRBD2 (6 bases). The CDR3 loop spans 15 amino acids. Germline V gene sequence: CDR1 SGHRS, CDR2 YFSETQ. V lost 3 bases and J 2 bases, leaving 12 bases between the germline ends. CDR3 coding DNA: TGCGCCAGCAGCTCGGAGGGGACTGCCTACAATGAGCAGTTCTTC. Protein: CASSSEGTAYNEQFF.

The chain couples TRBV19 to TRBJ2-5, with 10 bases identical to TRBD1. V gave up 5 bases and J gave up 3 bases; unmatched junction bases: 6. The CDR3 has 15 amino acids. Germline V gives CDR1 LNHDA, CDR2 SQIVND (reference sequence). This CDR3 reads CASSPPGTGEETQYF. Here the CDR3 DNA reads TGTGCCAGTAGTCCGCCCGGGACAGGGGAAGAGACCCAGTACTTC.

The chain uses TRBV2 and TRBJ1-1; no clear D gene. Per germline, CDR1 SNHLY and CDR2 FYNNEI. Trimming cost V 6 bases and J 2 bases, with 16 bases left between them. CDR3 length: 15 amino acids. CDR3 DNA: TGTGCCAGCAGACGCTACGCCCCGACAAACACTGAAGCTTTCTTT. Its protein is CASRRYAPTNTEAFF.

CDR3 residues: CASTQDSLGPETQYF. In nucleotides, the CDR3 is TGCGCCAGCACCCAGGACTCCTTGGGCCCAGAGACCCAGTACTTC. The gene calls are TRBV5-1 and TRBJ2-5; D perhaps matches TRBD2 (5 bases). This CDR3 is built from 15 residues. Trimming stripped 6 bases from V and 4 bases from J, with 19 bases between. Germline V gene data show CDR1 as SGHRS and CDR2 as YFSETQ.

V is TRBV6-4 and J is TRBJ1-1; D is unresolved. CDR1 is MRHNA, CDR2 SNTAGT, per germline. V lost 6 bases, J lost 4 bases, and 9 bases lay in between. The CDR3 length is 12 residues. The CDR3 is CASRGEGTEAFF. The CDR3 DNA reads TGTGCCAGCAGGGGCGAAGGCACTGAAGCTTTCTTT.

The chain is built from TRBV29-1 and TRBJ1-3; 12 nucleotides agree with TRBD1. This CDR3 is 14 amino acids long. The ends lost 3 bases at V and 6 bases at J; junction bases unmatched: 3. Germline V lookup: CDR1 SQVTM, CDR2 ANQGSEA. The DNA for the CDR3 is TGCAGCGTTGAGGGACAGGGGGCAATAAACACCATATATTTT. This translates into CSVEGQGAINTIYF.

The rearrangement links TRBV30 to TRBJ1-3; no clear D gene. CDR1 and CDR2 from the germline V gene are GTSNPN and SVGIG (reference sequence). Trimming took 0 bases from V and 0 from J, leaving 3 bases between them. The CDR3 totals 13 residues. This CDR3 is CAWSVISGNTIYF. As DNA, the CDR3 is TGTGCCTGGAGTGTTATCTCTGGAAACACCATATATTTT.

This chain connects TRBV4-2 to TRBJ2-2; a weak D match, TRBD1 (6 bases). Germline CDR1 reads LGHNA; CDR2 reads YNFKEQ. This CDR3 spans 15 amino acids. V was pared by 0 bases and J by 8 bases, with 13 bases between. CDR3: CASSQDGQGWGELFF. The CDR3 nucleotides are TGTGCCAGCAGCCAAGACGGGCAGGGGTGGGGGGAGCTGTTTTTT.

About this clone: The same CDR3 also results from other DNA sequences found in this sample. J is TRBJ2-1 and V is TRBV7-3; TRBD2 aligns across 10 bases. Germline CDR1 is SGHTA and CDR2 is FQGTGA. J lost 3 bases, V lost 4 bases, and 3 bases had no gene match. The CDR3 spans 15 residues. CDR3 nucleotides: TGTGCCAGCAGCTCAGGACTAGCGGTCTACAATGAGCAGTTCTTC. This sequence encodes CASSSGLAVYNEQFF.

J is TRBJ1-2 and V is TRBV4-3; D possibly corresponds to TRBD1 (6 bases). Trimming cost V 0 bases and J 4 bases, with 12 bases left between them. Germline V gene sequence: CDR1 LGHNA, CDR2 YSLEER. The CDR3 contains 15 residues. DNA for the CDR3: TGCGCCAGCAGCCAAGATCCCGGCAGGGGCTATGGCTACACCTTC. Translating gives CASSQDPGRGYGYTF.

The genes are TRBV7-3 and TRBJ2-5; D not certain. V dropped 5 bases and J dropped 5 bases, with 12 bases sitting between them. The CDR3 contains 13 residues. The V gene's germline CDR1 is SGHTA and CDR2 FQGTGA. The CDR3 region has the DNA TGTGCCAGCAGCCCCCGCCCTCGGGAGACCCAGTACTTC. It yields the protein CASSPRPRETQYF.

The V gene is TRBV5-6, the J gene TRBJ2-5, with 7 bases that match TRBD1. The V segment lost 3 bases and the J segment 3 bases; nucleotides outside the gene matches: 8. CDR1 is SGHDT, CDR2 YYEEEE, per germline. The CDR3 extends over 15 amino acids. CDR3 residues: CASSYYDGTEETQYF. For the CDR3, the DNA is TGTGCCAGCAGCTATTACGATGGGACAGAAGAGACCCAGTACTTC.

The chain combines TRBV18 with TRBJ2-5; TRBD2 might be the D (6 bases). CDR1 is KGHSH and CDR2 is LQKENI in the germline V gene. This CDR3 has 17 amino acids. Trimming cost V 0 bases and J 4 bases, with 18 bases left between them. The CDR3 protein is CASSPPWSSDGVETQYF. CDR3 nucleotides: TGTGCCAGCTCACCACCGTGGTCTAGCGACGGGGTAGAGACCCAGTACTTC.

Here the CDR3 reads CASSYPGQDNEQFF. The DNA of the CDR3 is TGTGCCAGCAGCTATCCGGGACAGGACAATGAGCAGTTCTTC. The chain employs TRBV5-6 and TRBJ2-1; 8 bases match TRBD1. The germline V gene has CDR1 SGHDT and CDR2 YYEEEE. The CDR3 spans 14 residues. Trimming cost V 3 bases and J 5 bases; bases outside gene matches: 4.

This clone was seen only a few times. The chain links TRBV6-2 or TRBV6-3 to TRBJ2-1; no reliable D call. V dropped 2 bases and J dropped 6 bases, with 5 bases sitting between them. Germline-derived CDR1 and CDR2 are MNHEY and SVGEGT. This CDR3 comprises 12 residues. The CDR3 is CASSYGSNEQFF. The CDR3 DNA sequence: TGTGCCAGCAGTTACGGCTCCAATGAGCAGTTCTTC.

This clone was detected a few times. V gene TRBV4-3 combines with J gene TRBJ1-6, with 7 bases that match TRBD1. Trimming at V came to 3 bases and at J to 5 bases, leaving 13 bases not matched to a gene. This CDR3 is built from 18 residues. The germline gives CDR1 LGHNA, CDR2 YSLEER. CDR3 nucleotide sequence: TGCGCCAGCAGCCACCCCTTGGGACAGAGATCAAATAATTCACCCCTCCACTTT. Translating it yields CASSHPLGQRSNNSPLHF.

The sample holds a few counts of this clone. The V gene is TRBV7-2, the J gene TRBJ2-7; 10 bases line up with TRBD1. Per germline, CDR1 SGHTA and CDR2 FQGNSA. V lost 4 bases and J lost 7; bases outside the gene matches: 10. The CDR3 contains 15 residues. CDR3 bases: TGTGCCAGCAGCTACCGCGACAGGGGGCGGGGAGAGCAGTACTTC. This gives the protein CASSYRDRGRGEQYF.

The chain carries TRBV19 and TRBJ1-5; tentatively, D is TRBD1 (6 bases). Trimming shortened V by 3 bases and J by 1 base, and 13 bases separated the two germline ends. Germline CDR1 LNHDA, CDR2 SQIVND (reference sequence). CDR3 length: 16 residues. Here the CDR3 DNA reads TGTGCCAGTAGTATCCGGACAGACTCCAGCAATCAGCCCCAGCATTTT. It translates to CASSIRTDSSNQPQHF.

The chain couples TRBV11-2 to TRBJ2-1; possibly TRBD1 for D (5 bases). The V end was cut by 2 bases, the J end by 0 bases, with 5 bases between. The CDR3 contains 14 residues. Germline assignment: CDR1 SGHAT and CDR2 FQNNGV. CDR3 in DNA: TGTGCCAGCAGCTTACAGGGCTCCTACAATGAGCAGTTCTTC. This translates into CASSLQGSYNEQFF.

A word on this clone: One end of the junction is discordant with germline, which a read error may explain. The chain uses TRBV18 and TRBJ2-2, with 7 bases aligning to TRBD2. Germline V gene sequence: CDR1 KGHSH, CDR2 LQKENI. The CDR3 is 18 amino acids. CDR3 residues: CASLPAGTGFPNTGELFF. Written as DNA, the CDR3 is TGTGCCAGCTTACCAGCGGGGACCGGATTCCCGAACACCGGGGAGCTGTTTTTT. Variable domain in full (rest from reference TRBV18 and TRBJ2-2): NAGVMQNPRHLVRRRGQEARLRCSPMKGHSHVYWYRQLPEEGLKFMVYLQKENIIDESGMPKERFSAEFPKEGPSILRIQQVVRGDSAAYFCASLPAGTGFPNTGELFFGEGSRLTVL.

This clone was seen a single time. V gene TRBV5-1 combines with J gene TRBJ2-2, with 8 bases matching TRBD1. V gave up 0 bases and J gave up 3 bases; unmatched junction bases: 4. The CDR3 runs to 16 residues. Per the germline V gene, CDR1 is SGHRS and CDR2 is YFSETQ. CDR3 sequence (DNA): TGCGCCAGCAGCTTGGAAGGGACAGGATACACCGGGGAGCTGTTTTTT. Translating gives CASSLEGTGYTGELFF.

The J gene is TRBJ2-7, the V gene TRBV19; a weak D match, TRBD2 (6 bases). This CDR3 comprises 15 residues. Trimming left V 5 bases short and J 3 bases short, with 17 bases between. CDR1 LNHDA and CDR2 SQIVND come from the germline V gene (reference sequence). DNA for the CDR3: TGTGCCAGTAGTCCCTCCGCGGGGTGGTTCTACGAGCAGTACTTC. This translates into CASSPSAGWFYEQYF.